This is a list of T cell receptor beta chains from one sample in a study of blood T cell repertoires in COVID-19. The method was immunoSEQ multiplex PCR; TCRdb's version includes in-frame clones alone and lacks a portion of them. There are some 170,000 clones in the sample; roughly 79% occur only once, and roughly 11% lies in the top ten. The sample consisted of peripheral blood. All receptors come from a woman aged 40 to 49 with COVID-19, enrolled during active disease. CDR3s include the opening cysteine and the closing phenylalanine or tryptophan. The order of the fields is J gene, V gene, CDR3 length, D gene, CDR3 DNA, CDR3 protein. A D gene is named only where the DNA matches it firmly.

>TRBJ2-3|TRBV6-5|14|TRBD1
TGTGCCAGCGCCTGGACAGGGGGCACAGATACGCAGTATTTT
CASAWTGGTDTQYF
>TRBJ2-1|TRBV7-8|12|.
TGTGCCAGCAGCTTAGCGCTAGGTGAGCAGTTCTTC
CASSLALGEQFF
>TRBJ1-4|TRBV6-5|14|TRBD1
TGTGCCAGCAGTTTCGACAGGGGCGGGGAAAAACTGTTTTTT
CASSFDRGGEKLFF
>TRBJ2-1|TRBV7-9|12|.
TGTGCCAGCAGCTTGGACTGGAATGAGCAGTTCTTC
CASSLDWNEQFF
>TRBJ2-5|TRBV2|14|.
TGTGCCAGCAGTGAAGACGCGCCTCAAGAGACCCAGTACTTC
CASSEDAPQETQYF
>TRBJ1-4|TRBV4-1|15|.
TGCGCCAGCAGCCAGGTTGCGAGGAGGAGTGAAAAACTGTTTTTT
CASSQVARRSEKLFF
>TRBJ1-5|TRBV19|15|.
TGTGCCAGTAGTATAACAGGGTCGGGTAATCAGCCCCAGCATTTT
CASSITGSGNQPQHF
>TRBJ1-5|TRBV30|15|.
TGTGCCTGGAGTGTATCAGGGAAGTCGAATCAGCCCCAGCATTTT
CAWSVSGKSNQPQHF
>TRBJ2-3|TRBV6-1|20|TRBD2
TGTGCCAGCAGTGCTCGTAGGGGACTAGCGGGGGGGCACGGCACAGATACGCAGTATTTT
CASSARRGLAGGHGTDTQYF
>TRBJ2-5|TRBV12-5|14|.
TGTGCTAGTGGCCCACCAGGGAATCCGGAGACCCAGTACTTC
CASGPPGNPETQYF
>TRBJ2-3|TRBV10-3|17|.
TGTGCCATCAGTGACACCGGGATCCAGGCTAGCACAGATACGCAGTATTTT
CAISDTGIQASTDTQYF
>TRBJ2-6|TRBV6-5|16|.
TGTGCCAGCAGTTATTTAGGGGTTCTCGGGGCCAACGTCCTGACTTTC
CASSYLGVLGANVLTF
>TRBJ1-3|TRBV3-1/TRBV3-2|13|.
TGTGCCAGCAGCCAAGATTATAGAAACACCATATATTTT
CASSQDYRNTIYF
>TRBJ1-5|TRBV9|16|.
TGTGCCAGCAGCGCTACTCCAGGGGAAATTAATCAGCCCCAGCATTTT
CASSATPGEINQPQHF
>TRBJ2-6|TRBV7-3|16|.
TGTGCCAGCAGTACACCCGGGACTCGGGGGGCCAACGTCCTGACTTTC
CASSTPGTRGANVLTF
>TRBJ1-1|TRBV4-1|16|TRBD1
TGCGCCAGCAGCCAAGACCCAGGGACAGCGAACACTGAAGCTTTCTTT
CASSQDPGTANTEAFF
>TRBJ2-7|TRBV29-1|12|TRBD1
TGCAGCGGACAGGGATTAAACTACGAGCAGTACTTC
CSGQGLNYEQYF
>TRBJ2-3|TRBV11-2|14|.
TGTGCCAGCATTGAGGGAATGAGTACAGATACGCAGTATTTT
CASIEGMSTDTQYF